This TCR beta chain appears in the sequencing data of a study of blood T cell repertoires in COVID-19. The CDR3 has 12 residues. Trimming stripped 5 bases from V and 2 bases from J, with 7 bases between. Data came from immunoSEQ multiplex PCR; TCRdb stores just in-frame clones and leaves some out. The table shows fewer than 250,000 clones, with almost 85% occurring only once. This TCR came from a man in his fifties with acute or convalescent COVID-19. The V call is TRBV12-3 or TRBV12-4, the J call TRBJ2-7, with D possibly being TRBD1 (6 bases). Specimen: peripheral blood. The CDR3 DNA follows: TGTGCCAGCAGTACAGGGCCCTACGAGCAGTACTTC. It codes for CASSTGPYEQYF.